Sequencing of this TCR beta chain was carried out in a study of blood T cells in healthy people across ages. A J-beta primer mix and a sample-barcoded 5' primer were used in a second PCR of about 7 to 12 cycles. Each CDR3 protein is one row after TCRdb ran MiXCR on the 5' RACE reads. The sample contains roughly 720,000 distinct CDR3 sequences, 40% to 65% of which appear only once. V lost 2 bases, J lost 5 bases, and 21 bases lay in between. The V gene's germline CDR1 is MGHDK and CDR2 SYGVNS. The CDR3 has 17 amino acids. This chain uses TRBV25-1 with TRBJ2-5; possibly TRBD1 for D (6 bases). The source material was blood. The source is an elderly man in good health. The CDR3 coding sequence is TGTGCCAGCAGTGAACGAAGGGTGGTGGTAGACAGGGAGACCCAGTACTTC. It encodes CASSERRVVVDRETQYF.